The 14 T cell receptor beta chains reported below all come from one sample, sequenced in a study of blood T cell repertoires in COVID-19. Here immunoSEQ multiplex PCR was the method, and the copy in TCRdb shows in-frame clones only, minus some. The table shows 200,000 to 250,000 clones, with 70% to 90% occurring only once. The sequencing sample was made of peripheral blood. The receptors shown here come from a woman between 50 and 59 years old with COVID-19, enrolled during active disease.

The rearrangement joins TRBV15 to TRBJ2-6; no firm D call. The V end lost 5 bases, the J end lost 0 bases, and 17 bases lay between the germline ends. This CDR3 spans 18 amino acids. Germline CDR1 is LNHNV and CDR2 is YYDKDF (reference sequence). CDR3 bases: TGTGCCACCAGCGCGCGGAAAACCCCACTCTCTGGGGCCAACGTCCTGACTTTC. Protein: CATSARKTPLSGANVLTF. The full variable domain, completed using reference TRBV15 and TRBJ2-6, is DAMVIQNPRYQVTQFGKPVTLSCSQTLNHNVMYWYQQKSSQAPKLLFHYYDKDFNNEADTPDNFQSRRPNTSFCFLDIRSPGLGDTAMYLCATSARKTPLSGANVLTFGAGSRLTVL.

This clone was counted between two and nine times. A read error may produce the germline difference seen at one junction end. J is TRBJ2-7 and V is TRBV4-2; tentative D call: TRBD2 (7 bases). The CDR3 has 15 amino acids. Germline assignment: CDR1 LGHNA and CDR2 YNFKEQ. This CDR3 reads CASRQAQGEGDEQYF. The CDR3 DNA reads TGTGCCAGCAGACAAGCACAAGGGGAGGGGGACGAGCAGTACTTC.

This chain links TRBV19 with TRBJ1-1; 7 bases line up with TRBD1. Germline V CDR1 and CDR2: LNHDA, SQIVND (reference sequence). The CDR3 sequence is 12 residues long. V lost 10 bases to trimming and J lost 8 bases; unmatched junction nucleotides: 10. Written as DNA, the CDR3 is TGTGCCACCGATCAGGGGGGATCAGAAGCTTTCTTT. Translation gives CATDQGGSEAFF.

This clone was counted once. The genes are TRBV3-1 (or the pseudogene TRBV3-2) and TRBJ2-7; D call uncertain. This CDR3 spans 15 amino acids. The V gene's germline CDR1 is LGHDT and CDR2 YNNKEL (reference sequence). The V end lost 4 bases, the J end lost 5 bases, and 18 bases lay between the germline ends. The DNA of the CDR3 is TGTGCCAGCAGCCCTTTTCGGCAGGCTTTCCACGAGCAGTACGTC. This codes for CASSPFRQAFHEQYV.

With respect to this clone: Other nucleotide sequences in the sample specify the same CDR3. The chain recombines TRBV27 with TRBJ2-7, with TRBD2 identical over 7 bases. Germline assignment: CDR1 MNHEY and CDR2 SMNVEV (reference sequence). The CDR3 totals 13 residues. The V segment lost 2 bases and the J segment 4 bases; nucleotides outside the gene matches: 2. For the CDR3, the DNA is TGTGCCAGCAGTTTACAGGGAGGGTACGAGCAGTACTTC. This encodes CASSLQGGYEQYF.

This sequence joins TRBV30 and TRBJ1-2; tentative D call: TRBD1 (5 bases). CDR3 size: 12 residues. The V end was cut by 2 bases, the J end by 8 bases, with 12 bases between. Germline values: CDR1 GTSNPN, CDR2 SVGIG (reference sequence). The CDR3 coding sequence is TGTGCCTGGAGTCAGGGAGGGTTGGGCTACACCTTC. Its protein product is CAWSQGGLGYTF.

This clone was seen more than once but under ten times. The chain combines TRBV11-1 with TRBJ1-1; 7 bases line up with TRBD1. The V gene's germline CDR1 is SGHAT and CDR2 FQDESV (reference sequence). The ends lost 5 bases at V and 5 bases at J; junction bases unmatched: 8. This CDR3 has 14 amino acids. The CDR3 loop is CASSQSRGRTEAFF. Written as DNA, the CDR3 is TGTGCCAGCAGCCAATCGAGGGGGCGAACTGAAGCTTTCTTT.

The chain uses TRBV12-3 or TRBV12-4 and TRBJ1-6; D possibly corresponds to TRBD1 (6 bases). The CDR3 runs to 13 residues. The V and J ends lost 6 bases and 7 bases respectively, with 10 bases between them. CDR3 in DNA: TGTGCCAGCAGCCCCGACAGGAATTCACCCCTCCACTTT. It codes for CASSPDRNSPLHF.

This chain links TRBV6-5 with TRBJ2-2; D is possibly TRBD1 (5 bases). Per the germline V gene, CDR1 is MNHEY and CDR2 is SVGAGI. V lost 6 bases, J lost 5 bases, and 10 bases lay in between. There are 13 residues in the CDR3. The DNA for the CDR3 is TGTGCCAGCAGCCCGCAGGGTACCGGGGAGCTGTTTTTT. Protein product: CASSPQGTGELFF.

The chain links TRBV12-5 to TRBJ2-7; TRBD2 matches at 10 bases. This CDR3 contains 14 residues. V was pared by 7 bases and J by 7 bases, with 10 bases of the junction left unmatched. Germline loops: CDR1 LGHNT, CDR2 FRNRAP. The CDR3 DNA is TGTGCTAGTGCGAGGAGCGGGGGGGCTGGGGAGCAGTACTTC. Protein product: CASARSGGAGEQYF.

As concerns this clone: The identical CDR3 is also encoded by other nucleotide sequences in the sample. V usage is TRBV6-5 and J usage is TRBJ2-7, with 10 positions matching TRBD1. V shed 6 bases, J shed 4 bases, and the junction held 6 bases outside the gene matches. Germline V gene data show CDR1 as MNHEY and CDR2 as SVGAGI. CDR3 length: 14 amino acids. For the CDR3, the DNA is TGTGCCAGCAGCTCGGACAGGGGGATTTACGAGCAGTACTTC. It translates to CASSSDRGIYEQYF.

This clone was counted between two and nine times. The V and J genes are TRBV4-1 and TRBJ1-4; 7 nucleotides align to TRBD1. The CDR3 length is 15 residues. J lost 5 bases, V lost 4 bases, and 7 bases had no gene match. Germline V gene data show CDR1 as MGHRA and CDR2 as YSYEKL. The chain's CDR3 is CASSRDDRVNEKLFF. The CDR3 DNA is TGCGCCAGCAGCCGAGATGACAGGGTGAATGAAAAACTGTTTTTT.

The chain employs TRBV11-2 and TRBJ2-2; D unresolved. The germline V and J ends were trimmed by 5 bases and 4 bases, with 14 bases remaining between them. This CDR3 is 15 amino acids long. Germline V gene lookup returns CDR1 SGHAT and CDR2 FQNNGV. CDR3 region: CASSLLRDGTGELFF. In DNA form, the CDR3 reads TGTGCCAGCAGCCTACTACGCGATGGCACCGGGGAGCTGTTTTTT.

The V and J genes are TRBV19 and TRBJ2-3; D not certain. Germline assignment: CDR1 LNHDA and CDR2 SQIVND (reference sequence). This CDR3 is 12 amino acids long. Trimming took 4 bases from V and 4 from J, leaving 6 bases between them. The CDR3 DNA follows: TGTGCCAGTAGTACGCGGCCAGATACGCAGTATTTT. Translation gives CASSTRPDTQYF.